This is a list of T cell receptor beta chains from one sample in a study of T cells after yellow fever vaccination. Each CDR3 protein gets one entry after TCRdb re-called the 5' RACE reads with MiXCR. The sample has hundreds of thousands of distinct CDR3 sequences, approximately 16% seen once. Sequencing used PBMCs, obtained 5 to 6 days after the first yellow fever vaccination. These receptors were collected from a man younger than 30 who received the YFV17D yellow fever vaccine. The CDR3 runs from the conserved cysteine through the conserved F or W. The D gene is left open where the match is weak. Size values are once, few and many counts, or a class for expanded clones, and some rows have none.

J,D,size,V,CDR3,DNA
TRBJ2-5,-,-,TRBV4-3,CASSQDLDRFPGETQYF,TGCGCCAGCAGCCAAGATCTAGACCGTTTTCCAGGGGAGACCCAGTACTTC
TRBJ2-7,-,-,TRBV30,CAWSSLGAGDEQYF,TGTGCCTGGAGTAGCTTGGGGGCGGGAGACGAGCAGTACTTC
TRBJ2-3,-,-,TRBV7-8,CASRTVSGADTQYF,TGTGCCAGCAGGACTGTTTCCGGCGCAGATACGCAGTATTTT
TRBJ2-3,-,few,TRBV7-2,CASSLDRAGTDTQYF,TGTGCCAGCAGCTTAGACAGGGCCGGCACAGATACGCAGTATTTT
TRBJ2-3,TRBD1,-,TRBV28,CASVPGQEDTQYF,TGTGCCAGCGTCCCGGGACAGGAAGATACGCAGTATTTT
TRBJ2-1,-,few,TRBV12-3/TRBV12-4,CASSSGPSYNEQFF,TGTGCCAGCAGCTCCGGGCCATCCTACAATGAGCAGTTCTTC
TRBJ2-5,-,few,TRBV27,CASRGSGLKTQYF,TGTGCCAGCAGGGGAAGCGGTCTGAAGACCCAGTACTTC
TRBJ1-1,TRBD1,-,TRBV28,CASSFSDRATEAFF,TGTGCCAGCAGTTTTTCCGACAGGGCCACTGAAGCTTTCTTT
TRBJ2-5,TRBD2,many,TRBV9,CASSVTSGLAGAETQYF,TGTGCCAGCAGCGTAACCTCGGGGCTAGCGGGGGCAGAGACCCAGTACTTC
TRBJ2-5,TRBD1,-,TRBV7-9,CASSFPGGEETQYF,TGTGCCAGCAGCTTCCCAGGGGGTGAAGAGACCCAGTACTTC
TRBJ2-5,-,-,TRBV6-5,CASISHSETQYF,TGTGCCAGCATTTCACATTCGGAGACCCAGTACTTC
TRBJ1-3,TRBD1,few,TRBV18,CASSLGTDKWNTIYF,TGTGCCAGCTCACTCGGGACAGATAAATGGAACACCATATATTTT
TRBJ1-1,-,few,TRBV7-9,CASSPTYLGDTEAFF,TGTGCCAGCAGCCCTACTTATTTGGGGGACACTGAAGCTTTCTTT
TRBJ1-1,-,-,TRBV29-1,CSVEEWQNTEAFF,TGCAGCGTTGAAGAGTGGCAGAACACTGAAGCTTTCTTT
TRBJ2-1,-,-,TRBV7-9,CASSLVRLEGNEQFF,TGTGCCAGCAGCTTAGTACGACTAGAGGGAAATGAGCAGTTCTTC
TRBJ2-5,TRBD1,few,TRBV24-1,CATSPTGATQETQYF,TGTGCCACCAGCCCGACAGGGGCGACACAAGAGACCCAGTACTTC
TRBJ1-2,-,few,TRBV18,CASSPEGRVKNGYTF,TGTGCCAGCTCACCTGAAGGCAGGGTGAAAAATGGCTACACCTTC
TRBJ1-4,-,few,TRBV15,CATSRDRTTEEKLFF,TGTGCCACCAGCAGAGATCGCACGACTGAGGAAAAACTGTTTTTT
TRBJ2-1,-,many,TRBV12-3/TRBV12-4,CASSYTGNSYNEQFF,TGTGCCAGCAGTTACACCGGGAACTCCTACAATGAGCAGTTCTTC
TRBJ2-3,-,many,TRBV3-1,CASSPHTDTQYF,TGTGCCAGCAGCCCCCACACAGATACGCAGTATTTT
TRBJ1-2,-,few,TRBV7-2,CASSHITGINYGYTF,TGTGCCAGCAGCCACATAACAGGGATTAACTATGGCTACACCTTC
TRBJ2-5,TRBD2,few,TRBV7-2,CASSAPLAGGRRTQYF,TGTGCCAGCAGCGCCCCCCTAGCGGGGGGGCGTAGGACCCAGTACTTC
TRBJ2-5,-,-,TRBV10-1,CASSDAGGETQYF,TGCGCCAGCAGTGACGCTGGGGGGGAGACCCAGTACTTC
TRBJ2-3,TRBD2,once,TRBV20-1,CSARDSAGGDTQYF,TGCAGTGCTAGAGATTCTGCGGGGGGGGATACGCAGTATTTT
TRBJ2-5,-,few,TRBV14,CASSQDRSNPSQETQYF,TGTGCCAGCAGCCAAGATAGGTCAAACCCTTCCCAAGAGACCCAGTACTTC
TRBJ2-7,TRBD2,-,TRBV4-1,CASSQVETSVYEQYF,TGCGCCAGCAGCCAAGTGGAGACTAGCGTATACGAGCAGTACTTC
TRBJ1-1,TRBD1,few,TRBV5-6,CASSSRDRAFRTEAFF,TGTGCCAGCAGCTCCCGGGACAGGGCGTTTCGGACTGAAGCTTTCTTT
TRBJ2-3,-,few,TRBV5-1,CASSTSGARADTQYF,TGCGCCAGCAGCACATCCGGGGCAAGGGCAGATACGCAGTATTTT
TRBJ2-5,TRBD2,-,TRBV5-1,CASSYSGGGEETQYF,TGCGCCAGCAGCTATAGCGGGGGGGGAGAAGAGACCCAGTACTTC
TRBJ1-1,-,-,TRBV5-1,CASSLAVTDTEAFF,TGCGCCAGCAGCTTGGCGGTGACGGACACTGAAGCTTTCTTT
TRBJ2-1,-,few,TRBV29-1,CSVQGRLSSYNEQFF,TGCAGCGTGCAGGGACGGCTGAGCTCCTACAATGAGCAGTTCTTC
TRBJ1-2,-,-,TRBV5-1,CASSLASWGEEGYTF,TGCGCCAGCAGCTTGGCCTCTTGGGGCGAGGAGGGCTACACCTTC
TRBJ1-5,-,few,TRBV20-1,CSAPVGGAGQPQHF,TGCAGTGCACCCGTCGGGGGGGCAGGTCAGCCCCAGCATTTT
TRBJ2-3,-,few,TRBV18,CASSPPAPRSTDTQYF,TGTGCCAGCTCACCACCGGCACCACGAAGCACAGATACGCAGTATTTT
TRBJ1-6,-,few,TRBV10-3,CAIRGTDSPLHF,TGTGCCATCAGGGGGACGGATTCACCCCTCCACTTT
TRBJ1-3,TRBD1,few,TRBV20-1,CSAENRGSGNTIYF,TGCAGTGCTGAAAACAGGGGTTCTGGAAACACCATATATTTT
TRBJ2-1,-,few,TRBV11-2,CASSFLRGIYNEQFF,TGTGCCAGCAGCTTCCTCCGCGGAATCTACAATGAGCAGTTCTTC
TRBJ1-1,TRBD1,few,TRBV6-5,CASSYGTGVSTEAFF,TGTGCCAGCAGTTACGGGACAGGGGTCTCGACTGAAGCTTTCTTT
TRBJ2-2,TRBD1,many,TRBV5-1,CASSYSQDRGELFF,TGCGCCAGCAGCTATTCCCAGGACAGGGGGGAGCTGTTTTTT
TRBJ2-6,-,-,TRBV11-1,CASSFAGGAASSGANVLTF,TGTGCCAGCAGCTTCGCCGGGGGAGCCGCCAGCTCTGGGGCCAACGTCCTGACTTTC
TRBJ1-2,-,-,TRBV2,CARSRGVDYGYTF,TGTGCCAGGTCGCGGGGAGTCGACTATGGCTACACCTTC
TRBJ2-7,TRBD2,few,TRBV7-6,CASSSSGGTYEQYF,TGTGCCAGCAGCTCTAGCGGGGGAACCTACGAGCAGTACTTC
TRBJ2-2,TRBD2,-,TRBV20-1,CSAASLAGGPTTGELFF,TGCAGTGCTGCCAGCCTAGCGGGGGGTCCTACGACCGGGGAGCTGTTTTTT
TRBJ1-6,TRBD1,-,TRBV20-1,CSYTRVGQRNSPLHF,TGCAGTTACACACGAGTGGGACAGCGAAATTCACCCCTCCACTTT
TRBJ1-1,-,few,TRBV5-1,CASSLESGNTEAFF,TGCGCCAGCAGCTTGGAATCAGGGAACACTGAAGCTTTCTTT
TRBJ2-1,TRBD2,few,TRBV27,CASRRELAGTNNEQFF,TGTGCCAGCAGGAGGGAGCTAGCGGGCACGAACAATGAGCAGTTCTTC
TRBJ1-6,-,-,TRBV5-4,CASSLGLGNSPLHF,TGTGCCAGCAGCTTGGGTCTGGGGAATTCACCCCTCCACTTT
TRBJ1-3,-,-,TRBV12-3/TRBV12-4,CASILFSGNTIYF,TGTGCCAGCATTCTTTTCTCTGGAAACACCATATATTTT
TRBJ2-5,TRBD1,-,TRBV4-1,CASSHGTGGAETQYF,TGCGCCAGCAGCCATGGTACAGGGGGCGCAGAGACCCAGTACTTC